The rows below give T cell receptor beta chains drawn from one sample of a study of long-term antiretroviral therapy in people with HIV. Clones were sequenced by immunoSEQ multiplex PCR, and TCRdb holds only the in-frame ones, with some missing. Seen here are about 21,000 clones, 85% observed once, and the top ten hold under 4.5%. This sample comprised unsorted PBMCs, obtained approximately 4 years after starting antiretroviral therapy. These receptors were obtained from a man between 18 and 29 years old with HIV. CDR3s include the opening cysteine and the closing phenylalanine or tryptophan. A D gene is named only where the DNA matches it firmly. Clone sizes are given selectively: once, few, many, or a class where the clone is expanded.

V gene	J gene	clone size	D gene	CDR3 protein	CDR3 DNA
TRBV19	TRBJ2-5	-	TRBD2	CASSVAGFQETQYF	TGTGCCAGTAGCGTAGCGGGGTTCCAAGAGACCCAGTACTTC
TRBV28	TRBJ1-1	medium-sized	-	CASSLGWYRENTEAFF	TGTGCCAGCAGTTTAGGTTGGTACAGAGAGAACACTGAAGCTTTCTTT
TRBV30	TRBJ1-4	-	-	CAWGGVGTLFF	TGTGCCTGGGGAGGAGTGGGAACTCTGTTTTTT
TRBV6-5	TRBJ1-6	few	-	CASRPGVVGNLHF	TGTGCCAGCCGCCCGGGGGTCGTTGGGAACCTCCACTTT
TRBV5-4	TRBJ2-3	-	TRBD2	CASSFRLAGGLSDTQYF	TGTGCCAGCAGTTTCAGACTAGCGGGGGGGCTATCAGATACGCAGTATTTT
TRBV27	TRBJ1-2	-	-	CASGQGLGYTF	TGTGCCAGCGGTCAGGGGTTGGGCTACACCTTC
TRBV5-1	TRBJ2-4	once	-	CASSLEGGVAKNIQYF	TGCGCCAGCAGCTTGGAAGGAGGGGTAGCCAAAAACATTCAGTACTTC
TRBV18	TRBJ2-1	-	-	CASSPVGFQEQFF	TGTGCCAGCTCACCTGTAGGGTTTCAGGAGCAGTTCTTC
TRBV7-3	TRBJ1-5	-	-	CASSPGLSGNQPQHF	TGTGCCAGCAGCCCTGGTCTCTCTGGCAATCAGCCCCAGCATTTT
TRBV10-1	TRBJ2-1	-	-	CASSERENEQFF	TGCGCCAGCAGTGAGAGGGAAAATGAGCAGTTCTTC
TRBV30	TRBJ2-7	-	TRBD1	CAWSVGTGGYEQYF	TGTGCCTGGAGTGTCGGGACAGGGGGCTACGAGCAGTACTTC
TRBV29-1	TRBJ2-3	-	-	CSVAGVPNTDTQYF	TGCAGCGTTGCAGGGGTTCCAAACACAGATACGCAGTATTTT
TRBV6-1	TRBJ1-5	-	-	CASKGNQPQHF	TGTGCCAGCAAAGGGAATCAGCCCCAGCATTTT
TRBV5-6	TRBJ1-6	-	-	CASSLARVGVDNSPLHF	TGTGCCAGCAGCTTGGCACGGGTCGGGGTAGATAATTCACCCCTCCACTTT
TRBV15	TRBJ1-4	-	TRBD1	CATSRGDSNEKLFF	TGTGCCACCAGCAGAGGGGACAGCAATGAAAAACTGTTTTTT
TRBV9	TRBJ2-7	-	-	CASSVEGRSFDEQYF	TGTGCCAGCAGCGTAGAAGGTAGAAGTTTCGACGAGCAGTACTTC
TRBV15	TRBJ1-1	few	TRBD1	CATSSQDGTGHTEAFF	TGTGCCACCAGCTCACAGGATGGGACAGGGCACACTGAAGCTTTCTTT
TRBV9	TRBJ2-5	-	TRBD1	CASSVGWTGQETQYF	TGTGCCAGCAGCGTAGGATGGACAGGCCAAGAGACCCAGTACTTC
TRBV10-1	TRBJ2-1	-	-	CASTLRLGVEQFF	TGCGCCAGCACCTTGAGGCTGGGGGTTGAGCAGTTCTTC
TRBV7-6	TRBJ2-2	-	TRBD2	CASSPLKGLAGDTGELFF	TGTGCCAGCAGCCCCCTCAAGGGGCTAGCGGGGGACACCGGGGAGCTGTTTTTT
TRBV2	TRBJ1-2	-	TRBD1	CAKSRTGALAGYTF	TGTGCTAAATCGAGGACAGGGGCGTTAGCTGGCTACACCTTC
TRBV10-2	TRBJ1-2	-	-	CASSERQGANYGYTF	TGCGCCAGCAGTGAGAGGCAGGGTGCTAACTATGGCTACACCTTC
TRBV7-6	TRBJ2-5	few	TRBD2	CASSLAPGGIQETQYF	TGTGCCAGCAGCTTGGCACCCGGGGGGATTCAAGAGACCCAGTACTTC
TRBV7-6	TRBJ1-1	-	-	CASSSGTLNTEAFF	TGTGCCAGCAGCTCCGGGACTCTGAACACTGAAGCTTTCTTT
TRBV7-2	TRBJ1-1	-	TRBD1	CASTPLYRDSENTEAFF	TGTGCCAGCACCCCCCTCTACCGGGACAGCGAGAACACTGAAGCTTTCTTT
TRBV11-2	TRBJ1-6	-	TRBD1	CASSSGTALGSPLHF	TGTGCCAGCAGCTCAGGGACAGCTCTAGGCTCACCCCTCCACTTT
TRBV2	TRBJ2-5	-	-	CASGRWAGAGETQYF	TGTGCCAGCGGGCGATGGGCAGGGGCGGGAGAGACCCAGTACTTC
TRBV7-2	TRBJ1-6	-	-	CASSLNGVRELHF	TGTGCCAGCAGCCTCAACGGGGTCCGGGAGCTCCACTTT
TRBV11-3	TRBJ2-2	few	-	CASSLSGELFF	TGTGCCAGCAGCTTATCCGGGGAGCTGTTTTTT
TRBV2	TRBJ2-1	-	TRBD2	CATKAGGPNEQFF	TGTGCCACCAAGGCGGGGGGACCCAATGAGCAGTTCTTC
TRBV5-8	TRBJ1-6	-	-	CASSLVPLSSYNSPLHF	TGTGCCAGCAGCTTGGTGCCGCTGAGCTCCTATAATTCACCCCTCCACTTT
TRBV29-1	TRBJ2-3	-	-	CSVVPQDTDTQYF	TGCAGCGTTGTCCCGCAGGACACAGATACGCAGTATTTT
TRBV4-1	TRBJ2-5	-	-	CASSRGEEAEETQYF	TGCGCCAGCAGCCGCGGGGAGGAGGCGGAAGAGACCCAGTACTTC
TRBV10-3	TRBJ2-1	-	-	CAAGLPYNEQFF	TGTGCCGCGGGACTCCCCTACAATGAGCAGTTCTTC
TRBV6-5	TRBJ1-1	-	-	CASSSRGYGGTEAFF	TGTGCCAGCAGTTCCAGGGGATACGGAGGCACTGAAGCTTTCTTT